A single sample gave rise to the 30 T cell receptor beta chains below, sequenced in a study of blood T cells in healthy people across ages. Next came a second PCR, run for about 7 to 12 cycles, which used a sample-barcoded 5' primer along with a J-beta primer mix. TCRdb re-analysed the 5' RACE reads in MiXCR, keeping a single row per CDR3 protein. Found here are 1,300,000 or so distinct CDR3 sequences, around 55% of them singletons; the top ten hold 6.5% to 8%. The sequenced sample was blood. All receptors come from a man between 18 and 29 years old in good health.

J is TRBJ2-1 and V is TRBV6-4, with 8 bases that match TRBD2. With 6 bases clipped from V and 2 bases from J, the junction kept 6 bases outside the gene matches. Germline V lookup: CDR1 MRHNA, CDR2 SNTAGT. This CDR3 is 15 amino acids long. The CDR3 is CASSVGLAAYNEQFF. The CDR3 bases are TGTGCCAGCAGCGTAGGACTAGCCGCCTACAATGAGCAGTTCTTC.

This clonotype came up a few times. The V and J genes are TRBV27 and TRBJ1-2; D possibly corresponds to TRBD1 (5 bases). V was shortened by 4 bases and J by 3 bases, with 9 bases between the two germline ends. Per the germline V gene, CDR1 is MNHEY and CDR2 is SMNVEV (reference sequence). The CDR3 is 13 amino acids. CDR3 nucleotides: TGTGCCAGCAGTTATGACAGTCACTATGGCTACACCTTC. As protein: CASSYDSHYGYTF.

The gene calls are TRBV7-9 and TRBJ2-6, with D hard to call. CDR1 and CDR2 (germline): SEHNR, FQNEAQ (reference sequence). The V gene lost 5 bases and the J gene lost 5 bases, with 7 bases spanning the gap. The CDR3 has 13 amino acids. The CDR3 here is CASSVGRANVLTF. DNA of the CDR3: TGTGCCAGCAGCGTTGGCCGGGCCAACGTCCTGACTTTC.

The chain is built from TRBV7-8 and TRBJ2-3, with TRBD2 matching 7 bases. CDR1 SGHVS and CDR2 FQNEAQ come from the germline V gene. CDR3 length: 16 amino acids. With V trimmed by 2 bases and J by 2 bases, 7 bases remained unmatched. The CDR3 loop reads CASSLPLRGTTDTQYF. CDR3 DNA: TGTGCCAGCAGCTTACCATTGCGGGGGACCACAGATACGCAGTATTTT.

The chain links TRBV7-9 to TRBJ2-7; D uncertain. Germline lookup yields CDR1 SEHNR and CDR2 FQNEAQ (reference sequence). The CDR3 is 15 amino acids. V was clipped by 5 bases and J by 2 bases, with 16 bases between them. The CDR3 sequence: CASSLGSSPTYEQYF. Here the CDR3 DNA reads TGTGCCAGCAGCCTAGGCTCGTCCCCTACCTACGAGCAGTACTTC.

This clonotype was seen a handful of times. This chain joins TRBV29-1 and TRBJ1-2; the D gene is possibly TRBD1 (6 bases). This CDR3 comprises 14 residues. Trimming took off 1 base at V and 4 bases at J, with 13 bases between the two ends. Germline CDR1 reads SQVTM; CDR2 reads ANQGSEA. The CDR3 is CSVEGGGGGYGYTF. The CDR3 DNA reads TGCAGCGTTGAAGGAGGAGGGGGAGGCTATGGCTACACCTTC.

About this clonotype itself: Relative to the germline gene, one junction end is altered; a read error may explain this. J is TRBJ2-5 and V is TRBV12-3 or TRBV12-4; D is undetermined. This CDR3 comprises 12 residues. CDR3 amino acids: CACSSGLIQQYF. The CDR3 DNA reads as TGTGCCTGCAGTTCCGGATTGATTCAGCAGTACTTC.

The rearrangement uses TRBV24-1 and TRBJ2-7; tentatively, D is TRBD2 (6 bases). The germline CDR1 and CDR2 sequences are KGHDR and SFDVKD. The CDR3 loop spans 16 amino acids. Trimming cost V 5 bases and J 7 bases, with 23 bases left between them. The CDR3 is CATSGVGGFNYNEQYF. In nucleotides, the CDR3 is TGTGCCACCAGTGGAGTGGGAGGTTTTAACTACAATGAGCAGTACTTC.

V usage is TRBV7-9 and J usage is TRBJ2-5; possible D gene TRBD1, 6 bases. The ends were cut back, 1 base at V and 5 bases at J, with 14 bases in the middle. This CDR3 contains 15 residues. Germline CDR1 is SEHNR and CDR2 is FQNEAQ (reference sequence). CDR3 bases: TGTGCCAGCAGCTTAGGGACAGACCTGCGGGAGACCCAGTACTTC. Protein: CASSLGTDLRETQYF.

The genes are TRBV4-3 and TRBJ2-7; 7 positions match TRBD1. The germline V gene encodes CDR1 LGHNA and CDR2 YSLEER. The CDR3 has 14 amino acids. The V gene end was trimmed by 1 base and the J gene end by 3 bases; junction bases not matched to a gene: 3. The CDR3 spells CASSQATGNYEQYF. DNA of the CDR3: TGCGCCAGCAGCCAAGCGACAGGGAACTACGAGCAGTACTTC.

The V call is TRBV10-2, the J call TRBJ1-2, with D possibly matching TRBD1 (5 bases). CDR1 and CDR2 (germline): WSHSY, SAAADI. Trimming shortened V by 1 base and J by 0 bases, and 12 bases separated the two germline ends. CDR3 size: 16 residues. The CDR3 DNA follows: TGCGCCAGCAGTGAGTTCGGGGGAGTTACTAACTATGGCTACACCTTC. Its protein product is CASSEFGGVTNYGYTF.

The V and J genes are TRBV29-1 and TRBJ1-1; D is undetermined. The V end lost 2 bases, the J end lost 0 bases, and 10 bases lay between the germline ends. Germline assignment: CDR1 SQVTM and CDR2 ANQGSEA. The length of the CDR3 is 14 residues. The CDR3 DNA reads TGCAGCGTTGAACAGGCAGCAATGAACACTGAAGCTTTCTTT. Translated: CSVEQAAMNTEAFF.

The CDR3 region is CASALPGGLIYEQYF. CDR3 nucleotides: TGTGCCAGCGCACTCCCAGGGGGGCTGATCTACGAGCAGTACTTC. This chain joins TRBV7-2 and TRBJ2-7, with D perhaps TRBD1 (7 bases). The CDR3 extends over 15 amino acids. Germline values: CDR1 SGHTA, CDR2 FQGNSA. V was cut by 8 bases and J by 3 bases, with 20 bases left in between.

The chain combines TRBV29-1 with TRBJ2-3, with 9 bases fitting TRBD1. CDR1 and CDR2 (germline): SQVTM, ANQGSEA. Trimming cost V 4 bases and J 9 bases; bases outside gene matches: 11. This CDR3 is built from 14 residues. DNA for the CDR3: TGCAGCGTTGTGGTACAGGGGGCCCTGGGCACGCAGTATTTT. Its protein product is CSVVVQGALGTQYF.

The chain recombines TRBV5-1 with TRBJ2-6; unclear D gene. The ends were cut back, 2 bases at V and 0 bases at J, with 9 bases in the middle. Germline V gene sequence: CDR1 SGHRS, CDR2 YFSETQ. The length of the CDR3 is 16 residues. The CDR3 DNA reads TGCGCCAGCAGCTTAGAACCGTTCTCTGGGGCCAACGTCCTGACTTTC. This gives the protein CASSLEPFSGANVLTF.

This chain joins TRBV13 and TRBJ2-1; 12 nucleotides line up with TRBD2. The CDR3 has 18 amino acids. V lost 1 base to trimming and J lost 0 bases; unmatched junction nucleotides: 4. The V gene's germline CDR1 is PRHDT and CDR2 FYEKMQ (reference sequence). CDR3 region: CASSLASGRAISYNEQFF. The CDR3 DNA reads as TGTGCCAGCAGCTTAGCTAGCGGGAGGGCCATCTCCTACAATGAGCAGTTCTTC. The entire variable domain, with the rest obtained from reference TRBV13 and TRBJ2-1, is as follows: AAGVIQSPRHLIKEKRETATLKCYPIPRHDTVYWYQQGPGQDPQFLISFYEKMQSDKGSIPDRFSAQQFSDYHSELNMSSLELGDSALYFCASSLASGRAISYNEQFFGPGTRLTVL.

The V call is TRBV19, the J call TRBJ1-5; maybe TRBD1 (5 bases). The CDR3 runs 15 residues. Trimming stripped 6 bases from V and 0 bases from J, with 12 bases between. Germline values: CDR1 LNHDA, CDR2 SQIVND (reference sequence). The CDR3 region has the DNA TGTGCCAGTAGGGAAACAGGTTATAGCAATCAGCCCCAGCATTTT. It is translated as CASRETGYSNQPQHF. Full variable domain (outside the CDR3, taken from reference TRBV19 and TRBJ1-5): DGGITQSPKYLFRKEGQNVTLSCEQNLNHDAMYWYRQDPGQGLRLIYYSQIVNDFQKGDIAEGYSVSREKKESFPLTVTSAQKNPTAFYLCASRETGYSNQPQHFGDGTRLSIL.

This chain joins TRBV28 and TRBJ2-3; D call uncertain. The CDR3 loop spans 13 amino acids. Germline V CDR1 and CDR2: MDHEN, SYDVKM. V lost 6 bases to trimming and J lost 2 bases, with 9 bases between them. In DNA, the CDR3 is TGTGCCAGCAGCTATTTGGACACAGATACGCAGTATTTT. This sequence encodes CASSYLDTDTQYF.

This chain links TRBV7-9 with TRBJ2-3; 8 bases agree with TRBD2. The CDR3 has 15 amino acids. The ends lost 4 bases at V and 0 bases at J; junction bases unmatched: 3. Germline CDR1 reads SEHNR; CDR2 reads FQNEAQ (reference sequence). The CDR3 bases are TGTGCCAGCAGCTCGACTAGCGACAGCACAGATACGCAGTATTTT. Translating gives CASSSTSDSTDTQYF.

The gene calls are TRBV13 and TRBJ2-6; D gene unclear. V was trimmed by 4 bases and J by 2 bases, leaving 9 bases between them. From germline, CDR1 is PRHDT and CDR2 FYEKMQ (reference sequence). CDR3 length: 15 residues. Here the CDR3 reads CASSSPVAGANVLTF. The CDR3, as DNA: TGTGCCAGCAGCTCCCCAGTAGCTGGGGCCAACGTCCTGACTTTC.

A remark on this clonotype: A read error may produce the germline difference seen at one junction end. The rearrangement uses TRBV29-1 and TRBJ1-5; no clear D gene. This CDR3 has 16 amino acids. The germline gives CDR1 SQVTM, CDR2 ANQGSEA. The chain's CDR3 is CSVEDQGTSQYQPQHF. CDR3 nucleotides: TGCAGCGTTGAAGATCAAGGCACCAGCCAATATCAACCCCAGCATTTT.

The table lists this clonotype with a count of one. V gene TRBV4-1 combines with J gene TRBJ1-6, with TRBD1 identical over 7 bases. Trimming removed 3 bases from V and 9 bases from J; junction bases left unmatched: 8. The V gene's germline CDR1 is MGHRA and CDR2 YSYEKL. The CDR3 loop spans 15 amino acids. CDR3 DNA: TGCGCCAGCAGCCATCCCGGGACAGCAGGTTCACCCCTCCACTTT. This encodes CASSHPGTAGSPLHF.

This sequence joins TRBV27 and TRBJ2-1; 8 bases agree with TRBD2. Trimming cost V 0 bases and J 6 bases; bases outside gene matches: 7. The CDR3 runs to 16 residues. In germline, CDR1 is MNHEY, CDR2 SMNVEV (reference sequence). CDR3 coding DNA: TGTGCCAGCAGTTTATCGCCGGGAGGGCCCACCAATGAGCAGTTCTTC. This sequence encodes CASSLSPGGPTNEQFF.

The chain couples TRBV27 to TRBJ1-2; unclear D gene. Trimming took off 4 bases at V and 4 bases at J, with 10 bases between the two ends. CDR3 length equals 13 residues. Germline loops: CDR1 MNHEY, CDR2 SMNVEV (reference sequence). CDR3 region: CASSWGGSYGYTF. In DNA form, the CDR3 reads TGTGCCAGCAGTTGGGGAGGCTCCTATGGCTACACCTTC.

This chain links TRBV7-2 with TRBJ2-3; 9 bases map to TRBD2. This CDR3 has 15 amino acids. V gave up 3 bases and J gave up 6 bases; unmatched junction bases: 7. Looked up from germline, CDR1 is SGHTA and CDR2 is FQGNSA. CDR3 residues: CASSLSSGGWDTQYF. Written as DNA, the CDR3 is TGTGCCAGCAGCTTGAGTAGCGGGGGATGGGATACGCAGTATTTT.

The chain has TRBV5-1 and TRBJ2-7; D is uncertain. CDR3 length: 16 amino acids. The germline V gene has CDR1 SGHRS and CDR2 YFSETQ. Trimming pared 1 base from V and 2 bases from J, leaving 16 bases between. This CDR3 reads CASSLLSSGRPYEQYF. Written as DNA, the CDR3 is TGCGCCAGCAGCTTGCTAAGTTCCGGGCGACCCTACGAGCAGTACTTC.

The CDR3 bases are TGTGCCAGCAGTTTATCGGCGGCTTCTAACTATGGCTACACCTTC. As protein: CASSLSAASNYGYTF. The chain has TRBV27 and TRBJ1-2; D remains unclear. Germline V lookup: CDR1 MNHEY, CDR2 SMNVEV (reference sequence). Trimming cost V 0 bases and J 0 bases, with 8 bases left between them. This CDR3 comprises 15 residues.

This chain joins TRBV6-5 and TRBJ2-5, with 10 positions matching TRBD1. Germline lookup yields CDR1 MNHEY and CDR2 SVGAGI. With V trimmed by 0 bases and J by 5 bases, 3 bases remained unmatched. The CDR3 length is 15 residues. Written as DNA, the CDR3 is TGTGCCAGCAGTTACTCCGGGACAGGGGTGGAGACCCAGTACTTC. Amino acids: CASSYSGTGVETQYF.

The CDR3 bases are TGTGCCAGCAGTTTGCCACAGGGTCTACACGAGCAGTACTTC. Its translation is CASSLPQGLHEQYF. The V call is TRBV28, the J call TRBJ2-7, with a weak D call TRBD1 (6 bases). CDR3 length: 14 amino acids. Germline CDR1 is MDHEN and CDR2 is SYDVKM. Trimming pared 3 bases from V and 5 bases from J, leaving 14 bases between.

This clonotype was recorded a few times. This chain connects TRBV3-1 to TRBJ2-4; no definite D call. Matching the DNA end better, TRBJ2-7 makes the J call doubtful. Germline V lookup: CDR1 LGHDT, CDR2 YNNKEL (reference sequence). This CDR3 has 14 amino acids. The CDR3: CASSQDRDSYEQYF. The DNA for the CDR3 is TGTGCCAGCAGCCAAGACAGAGACTCCTACGAGCAGTACTTC.